The 18 T cell receptor beta chains in this list originate from one sample, sequenced in a study of blood T cells in healthy people across ages. A J-beta primer mix and a sample-barcoded 5' primer were used in a second PCR of about 7 to 12 cycles. TCRdb re-analysed the 5' RACE reads in MiXCR, keeping a single row per CDR3 protein. The data show more than 700,000 distinct CDR3 sequences, roughly 50% seen once. The specimen sequenced was blood. Source of these receptors: a man older than 75 in good health.

The CDR3 region has the DNA TGTGCCACCGGGACTAGCGGGAGAGATGAGCAGTTCTTC. This encodes CATGTSGRDEQFF. This sequence joins TRBV4-2 and TRBJ2-1; 14 bases agree with TRBD2. The V segment lost 10 bases and the J segment 8 bases; nucleotides outside the gene matches: 4. The CDR3 runs to 13 residues. The V gene's germline CDR1 is LGHNA and CDR2 YNFKEQ.

CDR3 in DNA: TGTGCCACCAGTGACCTAGCGGGAGGCCGAAATGAGCAGTTCTTC. Protein product: CATSDLAGGRNEQFF. The chain carries TRBV24-1 and TRBJ2-1, with TRBD2 matching over 11 bases. This CDR3 has 15 amino acids. Germline loops: CDR1 KGHDR, CDR2 SFDVKD. The V gene end was trimmed by 4 bases and the J gene end by 7 bases; junction bases not matched to a gene: 5.

CDR3 in amino acids: CASSFRQGIPNEQFF. In DNA form, the CDR3 reads TGTGCCAGCAGCTTCCGACAGGGGATTCCCAATGAGCAGTTCTTC. The genes are TRBV11-2 and TRBJ2-1; 8 bases are a match to TRBD1. Germline loops: CDR1 SGHAT, CDR2 FQNNGV. The CDR3 totals 15 residues. V dropped 3 bases and J dropped 6; count of bases not matched to a gene: 7.

The CDR3 nucleotides are TGTGCCAGCATCGGTAGCCGGGGGAGGCACGAGCAGTACTTC. As protein: CASIGSRGRHEQYF. The chain employs TRBV28 and TRBJ2-7; D may be TRBD2 (6 bases). The CDR3 loop spans 14 amino acids. In germline, CDR1 is MDHEN, CDR2 SYDVKM. V shed 7 bases and J shed 5 bases, with 18 bases lying between them.

This chain uses TRBV12-3 or TRBV12-4 with TRBJ1-1, with D maybe TRBD1 (6 bases). CDR3 length equals 14 residues. V was shortened by 9 bases and J by 5 bases, with 19 bases between the two germline ends. The CDR3 region has the DNA TGTGCCAGTGCGAACACAGGGATGGGGACTGAAGCTTTCTTT. Translation gives CASANTGMGTEAFF.

This clonotype was counted a single time. The rearrangement joins TRBV5-1 to TRBJ2-7; 11 nucleotides line up with TRBD2. Germline V gene sequence: CDR1 SGHRS, CDR2 YFSETQ. V shed 4 bases and J 7 bases; nucleotides not matched to a gene: 10. CDR3 length: 15 amino acids. CDR3 coding DNA: TGCGCCAGCAGCATAGCGGGAGGGCTGAACAATGAGCAGTACTTC. Protein sequence: CASSIAGGLNNEQYF.

This clonotype was observed a handful of times. The rearrangement links TRBV4-2 to TRBJ2-1, with 12 bases identical to TRBD2. Per germline, CDR1 LGHNA and CDR2 YNFKEQ. The trim removed 4 bases at V and 5 bases at J, leaving 9 bases unmatched. The CDR3 spans 17 residues. CDR3 sequence reads: CASSLTGTSGRNNEQFF. As DNA, the CDR3 is TGTGCCAGCAGCCTTACCGGGACTAGCGGGCGGAACAATGAGCAGTTCTTC.

This clonotype was recorded a few times. The chain couples TRBV3-1 to TRBJ2-3, with a tentative D call TRBD2 (6 bases). Trimming pared 0 bases from V and 14 bases from J, leaving 24 bases between. Germline V gene data show CDR1 as LGHDT and CDR2 as YNNKEL (reference sequence). This CDR3 has 16 amino acids. CDR3 nucleotides: TGTGCCAGCAGCCAAGAACCGGGAAGCGGGCACAGATACGCGTATTTT. Its protein product is CASSQEPGSGHRYAYF.

The chain is built from TRBV3-1 and TRBJ2-4; D is uncertain. With the DNA end fitting TRBJ2-7 better, the J assignment may be wrong. There are 13 residues in the CDR3. Germline CDR1 LGHDT, CDR2 YNNKEL (reference sequence). CDR3 DNA: TGTGCCAGCAGCCAAGCGGCCACCTACGAGCAGTACTTC. Protein product: CASSQAATYEQYF.

This chain joins TRBV5-6 and TRBJ2-5; 12 bases map to TRBD2. The DNA end favors TRBJ2-4, so the J call may be wrong. Germline lookup yields CDR1 SGHDT and CDR2 YYEEEE. This CDR3 spans 17 amino acids. CDR3 sequence reads: CASSSWTSGNAKNIQYF. In nucleotides, the CDR3 is TGTGCCAGCAGCTCGTGGACTAGCGGGAATGCCAAAAACATTCAGTACTTC.

This clonotype has a single count. The gene calls are TRBV9 and TRBJ2-3; D is perhaps TRBD1 or TRBD2 (5 bases each). The CDR3 runs to 15 residues. V gave up 1 base and J gave up 6 bases, with 15 bases separating them. Germline CDR1 and CDR2: SGDLS and YYNGEE. The DNA for the CDR3 is TGTGCCAGCAGCGTAATCGGAGCAGGGACGGATACGCAGTATTTT. Protein sequence: CASSVIGAGTDTQYF.

In its sample, this clonotype was seen a few times. The rearrangement uses TRBV12-3 or TRBV12-4 and TRBJ2-1; TRBD2 aligns across 10 bases. This CDR3 contains 12 residues. V lost 6 bases and J lost 9; bases outside the gene matches: 2. CDR3 DNA: TGTGCCAGCAGGGGACTAGCGAGTGAGCAGTTCTTC. Translated: CASRGLASEQFF.

This chain connects TRBV12-3 or TRBV12-4 to TRBJ1-4, with D tentatively TRBD1 (6 bases). V gave up 6 bases and J gave up 8 bases, with 19 bases separating them. The CDR3 length is 15 residues. The CDR3 spells CASRGTPGGGEKLFF. In DNA form, the CDR3 reads TGTGCCAGCAGGGGGACACCCGGAGGAGGCGAAAAACTGTTTTTT.

This clonotype turned up a few times. The chain employs TRBV3-1 and TRBJ2-5; 8 bases map to TRBD2. The CDR3 consists of 16 residues. Germline values: CDR1 LGHDT, CDR2 YNNKEL (reference sequence). V dropped 5 bases and J dropped 5; count of bases not matched to a gene: 13. Here the CDR3 DNA reads TGTGCCAGCAGCGACGTAAGCGGGAGAGGTCTGGAGACCCAGTACTTC. Amino acids: CASSDVSGRGLETQYF.

As DNA, the CDR3 is TGTGCCAGCAGCTTACGGAGGGGCTACGAGCAGTACTTC. Translation gives CASSLRRGYEQYF. The chain couples TRBV7-3 to TRBJ2-7; D may be TRBD2 (6 bases). V lost 2 bases and J lost 3, with 8 bases in between. The germline V gene has CDR1 SGHTA and CDR2 FQGTGA. The CDR3 extends over 13 amino acids.

This clonotype appeared many times. The chain is built from TRBV7-9 and TRBJ2-1; 10 bases match TRBD1. Trimming cost V 6 bases and J 6 bases; bases outside gene matches: 14. Germline V gives CDR1 SEHNR, CDR2 FQNEAQ (reference sequence). CDR3 length: 17 residues. CDR3: CASSSPPWDRGANEQFF. CDR3 coding DNA: TGTGCCAGCAGTTCACCCCCCTGGGACAGGGGTGCCAATGAGCAGTTCTTC.

This clonotype showed up just once. The genes are TRBV21-1 and TRBJ2-3; the D segment call TRBD2 is taken from the table without a DNA check. TRBV21-1 is tagged as a pseudogene. The CDR3 is 13 amino acids. The CDR3 nucleotides are TGTGCCAGTCTGACTAGCGGGAGCCCCTCAACGTATTTT. Translated, it gives CASLTSGSPSTYF.

This clonotype was seen a few times. The J gene is TRBJ1-6, the V gene TRBV12-5; no reliable D call. CDR1 LGHNT and CDR2 FRNRAP come from the germline V gene. The germline V and J ends were trimmed by 4 bases and 3 bases, with 10 bases remaining between them. The CDR3 consists of 15 residues. CDR3 sequence reads: CASGSDTLYNSPLHF. The CDR3 DNA is TGTGCTAGTGGTTCCGACACCCTCTATAATTCACCCCTCCACTTT.